Listed below are T cell receptor beta chains from one sample, sequenced in a study of cytomegalovirus exposure and HLA in healthy donors. Repertoires were generated with immunoSEQ multiplex PCR, while TCRdb's copy carries only in-frame clones and drops some. There are under 200,000 clones in the sample; around three quarters occur only once, and about 2.3% lies in the top ten. What was sequenced was PBMCs. The receptor source for this set is a woman aged 45-60 years in good health and CMV-seronegative. CDR3s include the opening cysteine and the closing phenylalanine or tryptophan. Fields, in order: D gene, V gene, J gene, CDR3 protein. A D gene is named only where the DNA matches it firmly.

>-|TRBV9|TRBJ2-3
CASSVVAGSTDTQYF
>-|TRBV13|TRBJ2-2
CASSLAFQNGELFF
>-|TRBV7-8|TRBJ1-5
CASSLGGLGTSYQPQHF
>-|TRBV27|TRBJ2-1
CASITRYGLANEQFF
>TRBD1|TRBV6-5|TRBJ2-7
CASGPGGQGSYEQYF
>-|TRBV6-5|TRBJ2-1
CASSRYNEQFF
>TRBD1|TRBV5-1|TRBJ1-1
CASSPRTGGPMNTEAFF
>-|TRBV5-1|TRBJ1-2
CASSRSTGSANYGYTF
>-|TRBV30|TRBJ2-3
CAWRRRTTDTQYF
>TRBD2|TRBV5-1|TRBJ2-7
CASSPGTSVSYEQYF
>TRBD2|TRBV25-1|TRBJ2-7
CASSQTSGRFPYEQYF
>TRBD2|TRBV5-1|TRBJ2-2
CASLLAANTGELFF